Listed below are T cell receptor beta chains from one sample, sequenced in a study of T cell responses to AZD1222 COVID-19 vaccine. Sequencing used immunoSEQ multiplex PCR; TCRdb keeps in-frame clones, though not all of them. This sample has about 140,000 clones, with more than 90% found just once. Sequences were derived from peripheral blood, sampled on day 0 of AZD1222 vaccination. The receptor set was obtained from an adult in good health. CDR3s include the opening cysteine and the closing phenylalanine or tryptophan. D genes are given only for firm matches. A row's size may be missing; if present it is once, few, many or a size class.

V	size	D	J	CDR3	DNA
TRBV5-1	.	.	TRBJ2-1	CASSFGGNYNEQFF	TGCGCCAGCAGCTTCGGGGGCAACTACAATGAGCAGTTCTTC
TRBV7-2	.	.	TRBJ1-2	CASSLGRITYGYTF	TGTGCCAGCAGCTTAGGACGGATCACCTATGGCTACACCTTC
TRBV11-2	.	TRBD1	TRBJ1-2	CASSRIQGVVKASYGYTF	TGTGCCAGCAGCCGAATTCAGGGGGTGGTAAAGGCCTCCTATGGCTACACCTTC
TRBV20-1	.	.	TRBJ1-1	CSASRRGWGTEAFF	TGCAGTGCTAGTCGCCGGGGCTGGGGGACTGAAGCTTTCTTT
TRBV30	.	.	TRBJ1-5	CAWSGGGNQPQHF	TGTGCCTGGAGTGGCGGGGGGAATCAGCCCCAGCATTTT
TRBV4-1	.	TRBD1	TRBJ2-1	CASSQDPGQPYNEQFF	TGCGCCAGCAGCCAAGATCCGGGACAGCCCTACAATGAGCAGTTCTTC
TRBV11-2	.	.	TRBJ2-1	CASSLGQLGQFF	TGTGCCAGCAGCTTGGGACAATTAGGGCAGTTCTTC
TRBV30	.	.	TRBJ1-3	CAWSRTGTPGGNTIYF	TGTGCCTGGAGTCGAACCGGGACACCAGGCGGAAACACCATATATTTT
TRBV5-1	few	TRBD2	TRBJ2-2	CASSFSGRTGELFF	TGCGCCAGCAGCTTCAGCGGGAGGACCGGGGAGCTGTTTTTT
TRBV9	once	TRBD1	TRBJ1-1	CASSVTTGGNTEAFF	TGTGCCAGCAGCGTAACCACAGGGGGAAACACTGAAGCTTTCTTT
TRBV7-9	.	TRBD1	TRBJ1-1	CASSEDRGLAGAFF	TGTGCCAGCAGCGAGGACAGGGGGCTCGCGGGAGCTTTCTTT
TRBV5-4	.	TRBD1	TRBJ2-5	CASSPDHGTGQNF	TGTGCCAGCAGCCCTGATCATGGGACAGGCCAAAACTTC
TRBV9	once	TRBD1	TRBJ2-3	CASTRDRGTDTQYF	TGTGCCAGCACCCGGGACAGGGGAACAGATACGCAGTATTTT
TRBV14	.	TRBD1	TRBJ1-1	CASSQESWRWADRGLRNTEAFF	TGTGCCAGCAGCCAAGAGAGTTGGAGATGGGCCGACAGGGGGCTAAGGAACACTGAAGCTTTCTTT
TRBV7-6	.	TRBD1	TRBJ2-5	CASSLGTGRQETQYF	TGTGCCAGCAGCTTAGGGACAGGGAGACAAGAGACCCAGTACTTC
TRBV4-2	once	.	TRBJ2-1	CASSQDRRTNEQFF	TGTGCCAGCAGCCAAGATAGGAGGACCAATGAGCAGTTCTTC
TRBV11-2	.	.	TRBJ1-4	CASSLGYYKGDLEEKLFF	TGTGCCAGCAGCTTAGGGTACTACAAGGGGGATCTAGAAGAAAAACTGTTTTTT
TRBV18	.	TRBD2	TRBJ2-7	CASSPQPGLSSYEQYF	TGTGCCAGCTCACCACAGCCGGGACTATCCTCCTACGAGCAGTACTTC
TRBV6-5	.	.	TRBJ1-2	CASRPPTGGGSGYTF	TGTGCCAGCAGACCTCCAACGGGGGGAGGGTCTGGCTACACCTTC
TRBV3-1/TRBV3-2	.	.	TRBJ1-2	CASSQVIGGYGYTF	TGTGCCAGCAGCCAAGTCATAGGAGGGTATGGCTACACCTTC
TRBV27	.	TRBD1	TRBJ2-3	CASRVGGQGFSTDTQYF	TGTGCCAGCAGGGTGGGGGGACAGGGCTTCTCCACAGATACGCAGTATTTT
TRBV3-1/TRBV3-2	.	.	TRBJ2-5	CASSPGGSSLYQETQYF	TGTGCCAGCAGCCCCGGAGGAAGCAGCCTTTACCAAGAGACCCAGTACTTC
TRBV5-1	.	.	TRBJ1-1	CASSLEGARGTEAFF	TGCGCCAGCAGCTTGGAAGGGGCGCGGGGCACTGAAGCTTTCTTT
TRBV30	.	.	TRBJ2-1	CAWSGGSYNEQFF	TGTGCCTGGAGCGGGGGCTCCTACAATGAGCAGTTCTTC
TRBV5-1	.	.	TRBJ2-5	CASSLSVVGETQYF	TGCGCCAGCAGCTTGAGCGTGGTTGGCGAGACCCAGTACTTC
TRBV28	.	.	TRBJ1-2	CASSNDGYTF	TGTGCCAGCAGCAATGATGGCTACACCTTC
TRBV5-1	.	.	TRBJ2-1	CASSLRGPTYNEQFF	TGCGCCAGCAGCTTAAGGGGTCCAACCTACAATGAGCAGTTCTTC
TRBV30	.	TRBD1	TRBJ1-4	CAWSASRTGQNEKLFF	TGTGCCTGGAGTGCCTCCAGGACAGGACAGAATGAAAAACTGTTTTTT
TRBV5-1	.	TRBD2	TRBJ2-1	CASSSQLAGEYNEQFF	TGCGCCAGCAGCTCCCAACTAGCGGGAGAGTACAATGAGCAGTTCTTC
TRBV19	once	.	TRBJ1-1	CASSIDRLEAFF	TGTGCCAGTAGTATTGACAGACTTGAAGCTTTCTTT
TRBV7-9	once	.	TRBJ1-2	CASSPLGSTGYTF	TGTGCCAGCAGCCCCTTGGGATCCACTGGCTACACCTTC
TRBV7-9	.	.	TRBJ1-1	CASSLRGHQGKNTEAFF	TGTGCCAGCAGCTTAAGGGGCCACCAGGGGAAGAACACTGAAGCTTTCTTT
TRBV28	.	TRBD1	TRBJ1-1	CASSSSGQGYTEAFF	TGTGCCAGCAGTAGCTCAGGACAGGGGTACACTGAAGCTTTCTTT
TRBV10-2	once	TRBD2	TRBJ2-1	CASSGLAGAYNEQFF	TGCGCCTCATCGGGACTAGCGGGAGCTTACAATGAGCAGTTCTTC
TRBV10-1	.	.	TRBJ2-7	CASSDGREFGYEQYF	TGCGCCAGCAGTGATGGACGGGAGTTCGGATACGAGCAGTACTTC
TRBV27	.	TRBD1	TRBJ2-1	CASSLSPGTGYNEQFF	TGTGCCAGCAGTTTATCCCCCGGGACAGGGTACAATGAGCAGTTCTTC
TRBV5-4	.	.	TRBJ1-1	CASSLTSTEAFF	TGTGCCAGCAGCCTGACTTCCACTGAAGCTTTCTTT
TRBV3-1/TRBV3-2	.	.	TRBJ1-3	CASSQDARSGNTIYF	TGTGCCAGCAGCCAAGACGCCCGCTCTGGAAACACCATATATTTT
TRBV4-1	.	.	TRBJ2-3	CASRGGRTDTQYF	TGCGCCAGCAGGGGGGGCCGCACAGATACGCAGTATTTT
TRBV4-2	.	TRBD1	TRBJ1-5	CASSHSDRTSNQPQHF	TGTGCCAGCAGCCACTCGGACAGGACCTCAAATCAGCCCCAGCATTTT
TRBV19	.	.	TRBJ1-5	CASSIYGGASNQPQHF	TGTGCCAGTAGTATTTACGGGGGTGCGAGCAATCAGCCCCAGCATTTT
TRBV19	.	.	TRBJ1-1	CASSGPGVRTEAFF	TGTGCCAGTAGTGGCCCAGGGGTTCGCACTGAAGCTTTCTTT
TRBV9	.	.	TRBJ2-5	CASSVGATVQTQYF	TGTGCCAGCAGCGTAGGGGCGACTGTTCAGACCCAGTACTTC
TRBV7-3	.	.	TRBJ2-3	CASSLEGVTDTQYF	TGTGCCAGCAGCTTGGAGGGTGTCACAGATACGCAGTATTTT
TRBV9	.	.	TRBJ2-3	CASSVTAGDTQYF	TGTGCCAGCAGCGTCACAGCGGGAGATACGCAGTATTTT
TRBV2	few	.	TRBJ1-6	CASRWGGHDSPLHF	TGTGCCAGCAGGTGGGGGGGGCATGATTCACCCCTCCACTTT
TRBV28	.	TRBD1	TRBJ1-2	CASSPAPGTGTSSNYGYTF	TGTGCCAGCAGCCCGGCCCCCGGGACAGGGACCTCATCTAACTATGGCTACACCTTC
TRBV3-1/TRBV3-2	few	TRBD1	TRBJ1-3	CASSSQGAMSGNTIYF	TGTGCCAGCAGCTCGCAGGGGGCCATGTCTGGAAACACCATATATTTT
TRBV30	.	.	TRBJ1-2	CASFRAWGYTF	TGTGCCTCGTTCAGGGCGTGGGGCTACACCTTC